This TCR beta chain was observed in a study of T cell repertoires in cytomegalovirus infection (dated by TCRdb to the late 2010s). Background for the entire study: Alongside well-studied HLA-B-restricted epitopes, the peptide stimulations were aimed at recently identified HLA-C-restricted CMV epitopes, whose presentation resists viral immunomodulation. Donor HLA type was relevant to the analysis, because carriage of CMV infection together with the matching HLA type was indicated by public TCR beta signatures. The paper's findings and limits, for the study overall: The ex vivo response was dominated by HLA-C-restricted CMV-specific TCR beta clonotypes, and the single most frequent clonotype in two of eight donors was supplied by these HLA-C-restricted clonotypes. In both this cohort and an independent cohort of 352 donors, the cumulative frequency of public TCR beta family members distinguished carriers of CMV infection plus the relevant HLA type.

This specimen's treatment or condition label, interpreted: in vitro stimulation with specific CMV peptide epitopes to enrich CMV-specific T cells. Sequencing relied on an Illumina HiSeq 1500. The raw public reads went through TCRdb reprocessing: fastp at Q25, MiXCR clone calling, in-frame beta chains kept. Rows are combined by CDR3 protein, so each entry shows the most common genes and DNA. Within this sample are around 710,000 distinct CDR3 sequences, with 25% to 35% of them counted one time only. Of the sample, around 13% falls within the top ten clones. For this clonotype: Its target antigen remains unknown. No qualities accompany the bases; no much larger clone lies one base away.

Source: cultured CD8+ T cells from PBMCs, taken from culture after CMV antigen stimulation. This sequence was found in a human donor in good health (CMV status not recorded). Some clones in this sample may be carry-over from other donors' samples.

The CDR3 reads as follows: CASNLPGDRDSVGELFF. The sequence in DNA is TGTGCCAGCAACCTTCCGGGGGACAGGGATTCGGTCGGGGAGCTGTTTTTT. The sequence is built from TRBV7-9 and TRBJ2-2, with 9 central nucleotides matching TRBD1. The CDR3, cysteine through phenylalanine, is 17 amino acids long. Only CDR3 DNA is held: 51 bases, read in frame from base 1. From V the trimming removes 7 bases and from J it removes 7 bases, while the gene matches leave 16 bases of the junction unaccounted for. In the germline V gene (reference sequence), CDR1 corresponds to SEHNR and CDR2 to FQNEAQ.